This TCR beta chain was sequenced in a study of neoadjuvant anti-PD-1 for oral cavity cancer. Turning to the study itself: Non-progressing patients received a fourth nivolumab dose near day 43, then surgery on days 50-56. Study-wide results and caveats: Higher pretreatment Treg/Th17 ratios tracked higher pretreatment blood clonality.

Concerning this clone itself: The antigen is not known.

The germline gives CDR1 ENHRY, CDR2 SYGVKD. The trim removed 9 bases at V and 4 bases at J, leaving 3 bases unmatched. The CDR3 covers 12 residues. Blood libraries mostly used roughly 0.5 ug genomic DNA, six replicates each. Measured with immunoSEQ multiplex PCR; TCRdb has only the in-frame clones, and not every one. The sample consists of 18,000 or so clones, over 65% of them appearing once. V usage is TRBV10-3 and J usage is TRBJ1-1, with 9 nucleotides matching TRBD1. The material was PBMCs, obtained before nivolumab (anti-PD-1) treatment. The TCR sequence derives from a person aged 40 to 85 with oral cavity squamous cell carcinoma. The CDR3 sequence: CAMGQGGTEAFF. The CDR3, as DNA: TGTGCCATGGGACAGGGAGGCACTGAAGCTTTCTTT.